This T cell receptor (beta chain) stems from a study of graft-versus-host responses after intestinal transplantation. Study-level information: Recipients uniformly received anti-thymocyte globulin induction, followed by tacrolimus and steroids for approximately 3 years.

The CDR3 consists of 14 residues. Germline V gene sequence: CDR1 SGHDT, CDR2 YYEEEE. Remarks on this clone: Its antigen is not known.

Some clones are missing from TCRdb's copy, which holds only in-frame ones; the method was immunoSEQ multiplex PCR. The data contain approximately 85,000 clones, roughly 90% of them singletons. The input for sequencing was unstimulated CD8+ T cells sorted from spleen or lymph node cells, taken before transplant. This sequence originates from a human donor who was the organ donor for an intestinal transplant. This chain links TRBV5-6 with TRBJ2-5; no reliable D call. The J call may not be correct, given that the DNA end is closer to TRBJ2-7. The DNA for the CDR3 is TGTGCCAGCAGCTTGTCCCAGGAAAGCTACGAGCAGTACTTC. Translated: CASSLSQESYEQYF.